The 24 T cell receptor beta chains below were found in one sample sequenced in a study of cytomegalovirus exposure and HLA in healthy donors. 13 Jbeta primers and 60 Vbeta primers were used for the PCR. The assay was immunoSEQ multiplex PCR, and TCRdb's table has in-frame clones only and misses some. The sample has 150,000 to 200,000 clones, nearly 80% seen once; the top ten hold around 0.89%. Material: PBMCs. These receptors were obtained from a woman between 50 and 59 years old in good health and CMV-seropositive.

The chain uses TRBV27 and TRBJ2-1, with TRBD2 identical over 7 bases. CDR3 length: 17 amino acids. The germline CDR1 and CDR2 sequences are MNHEY and SMNVEV (reference sequence). The J segment lost 0 bases and the V segment lost 4 bases, leaving 9 bases of the junction unmatched. Here the CDR3 reads CASSSPIAGGSYNEQFF. CDR3 sequence (DNA): TGTGCCAGCAGTTCCCCCATAGCGGGTGGCTCCTACAATGAGCAGTTCTTC.

The chain combines TRBV11-2 with TRBJ1-2, with 11 bases lining up with TRBD1. The CDR3 has 15 amino acids. With 1 base clipped from V and 6 bases from J, the junction kept 4 bases outside the gene matches. Germline-derived CDR1 and CDR2 are SGHAT and FQNNGV. In DNA, the CDR3 is TGTGCCAGCAGCTTAGTACCGGGACAGGGGGATGGCTACACCTTC. Protein: CASSLVPGQGDGYTF.

This clone was counted only a few times. The chain employs TRBV4-1 and TRBJ1-3, with 8 bases matching TRBD1. With V trimmed by 2 bases and J by 4 bases, 1 base remained unmatched. Germline CDR1 is MGHRA and CDR2 is YSYEKL. CDR3 length: 14 residues. The chain's CDR3 is CASSQTGGGNTIYF. DNA of the CDR3: TGCGCCAGCAGCCAAACAGGGGGAGGAAACACCATATATTTT.

This clone was seen a handful of times. This chain connects TRBV29-1 to TRBJ2-7; 7 bases fit TRBD1. Germline CDR1 and CDR2: SQVTM and ANQGSEA. The CDR3 is made up of 11 amino acids. V lost 7 bases, J lost 3 bases, and 3 bases stayed unmatched. This CDR3 reads CSAHRGYEQYF. As DNA, the CDR3 is TGCAGCGCGCACAGGGGCTACGAGCAGTACTTC.

The chain recombines TRBV7-2 with TRBJ2-1; TRBD2 aligns across 10 bases. This CDR3 contains 12 residues. The ends lost 6 bases at V and 9 bases at J; junction bases unmatched: 2. Germline lookup yields CDR1 SGHTA and CDR2 FQGNSA. CDR3 in amino acids: CASSRLAGEQFF. The CDR3 nucleotides read TGTGCCAGCAGTCGACTAGCGGGTGAGCAGTTCTTC.

The rearrangement uses TRBV28 and TRBJ2-3; TRBD2 agrees at 7 bases. Germline lookup yields CDR1 MDHEN and CDR2 SYDVKM. V dropped 4 bases and J dropped 0; count of bases not matched to a gene: 7. The CDR3 has 16 amino acids. DNA for the CDR3: TGTGCCAGCAGTTCCCCAACTAGCGAGAGCACAGATACGCAGTATTTT. This encodes CASSSPTSESTDTQYF.

To note about this clone: Additional DNA sequences in this sample encode the identical CDR3. The CDR3 protein is CASSYGQGWPEQYF. CDR3 in DNA: TGTGCCAGCAGTTACGGTCAGGGGTGGCCCGAGCAGTACTTC. This chain links TRBV6-5 with TRBJ2-7, with a tentative D call TRBD1 (6 bases). V was cut by 2 bases and J by 6 bases, with 14 bases left in between. Germline V CDR1 and CDR2: MNHEY, SVGAGI. The CDR3 spans 14 residues.

The chain is built from TRBV19 and TRBJ2-3; weak D call: TRBD2 (5 bases). Trimming removed 4 bases at V and 0 bases at J, with 17 bases between. Germline values: CDR1 LNHDA, CDR2 SQIVND (reference sequence). The CDR3 contains 17 residues. The CDR3 region has the DNA TGTGCCAGTAGTAATCCCTCCAGCGGTACTAGCACAGATACGCAGTATTTT. It specifies CASSNPSSGTSTDTQYF.

V is TRBV7-6 and J is TRBJ1-1; 7 bases are a match to TRBD1. J lost 4 bases, V lost 5 bases, and 7 bases had no gene match. CDR3 length: 14 amino acids. Per germline, CDR1 SGHVS and CDR2 FNYEAQ. The chain's CDR3 is CASSATGVGTEAFF. DNA of the CDR3: TGTGCCAGCAGCGCAACAGGGGTCGGCACTGAAGCTTTCTTT.

This clone was detected a few times. V is TRBV5-1 and J is TRBJ2-5, with D unresolved. This CDR3 has 15 residues. The V gene lost 4 bases and the J gene lost 4 bases, with 17 bases spanning the gap. Germline CDR1 SGHRS, CDR2 YFSETQ. The CDR3 protein is CASSPRLLPGETQYF. The CDR3 nucleotides are TGCGCCAGCAGCCCAAGGTTATTGCCGGGAGAGACCCAGTACTTC.

This CDR3 reads CASSVTGWTYEQYF. CDR3 sequence (DNA): TGCGCCAGCAGTGTAACAGGGTGGACCTACGAGCAGTACTTC. The chain has TRBV10-1 and TRBJ2-7, with D possibly matching TRBD1 (6 bases). The CDR3 has 14 residues. Germline V gene lookup returns CDR1 WNHNN and CDR2 SYGVQD (reference sequence). The V end was cut by 4 bases, the J end by 2 bases, with 12 bases between.

The rearrangement joins TRBV29-1 to TRBJ2-5, with TRBD2 identical over 7 bases. This CDR3 has 13 amino acids. The germline V gene has CDR1 SQVTM and CDR2 ANQGSEA. DNA for the CDR3: TGCAACCCCGGGGGGAGTTGCCAAGAGACCCAGTACTTC. Its protein product is CNPGGSCQETQYF.

This clone occurred a few times. The J gene is TRBJ1-2, the V gene TRBV5-4; D is unclear. The germline V and J ends were trimmed by 1 base and 5 bases, with 15 bases remaining between them. The CDR3 has 15 residues. CDR1 is SGHNT and CDR2 is YYREEE in the germline V gene (reference sequence). The CDR3 DNA reads TGTGCCAGCAGCTTGTCACCGGGATCGAATTATGGCTACACCTTC. Its protein product is CASSLSPGSNYGYTF.

This clone was observed a handful of times. J is TRBJ2-1 and V is TRBV9; perhaps TRBD2 as D (6 bases). The CDR3 totals 14 residues. V was pared by 4 bases and J by 7 bases, with 15 bases between. CDR1 SGDLS and CDR2 YYNGEE come from the germline V gene. CDR3 residues: CASSLLGGPNEQFF. In nucleotides, the CDR3 is TGTGCCAGCAGCCTCCTCGGGGGTCCGAATGAGCAGTTCTTC. The complete variable domain, with remaining parts taken from reference TRBV9 and TRBJ2-1, reads DSGVTQTPKHLITATGQRVTLRCSPRSGDLSVYWYQQSLDQGLQFLIQYYNGEERAKGNILERFSAQQFPDLHSELNLSSLELGDSALYFCASSLLGGPNEQFFGPGTRLTVL.

The chain carries TRBV30 and TRBJ1-6; the D is unclear. This CDR3 comprises 13 residues. The germline V and J ends were trimmed by 4 bases and 9 bases, with 13 bases remaining between them. Looked up from germline, CDR1 is GTSNPN and CDR2 is SVGIG (reference sequence). CDR3 sequence (DNA): TGTGCCTGGAAAAGCGGGGTTTCTTCACCCCTCCACTTT. Translated: CAWKSGVSSPLHF.

The CDR3 here is CASSQAGLGGYSGNTIYF. The CDR3 coding sequence is TGCGCCAGCAGCCAAGCTGGGTTAGGGGGTTACTCTGGAAACACCATATATTTT. This chain links TRBV4-3 with TRBJ1-3; maybe TRBD1 (6 bases). Germline V gene sequence: CDR1 LGHNA, CDR2 YSLEER. The CDR3 totals 18 residues. V was trimmed by 1 base and J by 0 bases, leaving 16 bases between them.

The chain couples TRBV7-2 to TRBJ2-7, with 8 positions matching TRBD1. V lost 5 bases, J lost 2 bases, and 8 bases stayed unmatched. CDR3 length: 15 residues. Germline CDR1 SGHTA, CDR2 FQGNSA. In nucleotides, the CDR3 is TGTGCCAGCAGCGTGGACAGGGTGCCGACCTACGAGCAGTACTTC. This encodes CASSVDRVPTYEQYF.

DNA for the CDR3: TGTGCCAGCTCACCAGGGACAGGGGTGGAAGGGGAGCAGTACTTC. Translated, it gives CASSPGTGVEGEQYF. This chain links TRBV18 with TRBJ2-7; 10 positions match TRBD1. The CDR3 contains 15 residues. The trim removed 2 bases at V and 7 bases at J, leaving 8 bases unmatched. CDR1 is KGHSH and CDR2 is LQKENI in the germline V gene.

The chain combines TRBV2 with TRBJ1-1; no reliable D call. This CDR3 is 13 amino acids long. V lost 4 bases and J 1 base, leaving 7 bases between the germline ends. The germline V gene has CDR1 SNHLY and CDR2 FYNNEI. For the CDR3, the DNA is TGTGCCAGCAGTGCCGAGGGGAACACTGAAGCTTTCTTT. Its protein product is CASSAEGNTEAFF.

J is TRBJ1-2 and V is TRBV2; no reliable D call. CDR3 size: 12 residues. The germline V and J ends were trimmed by 6 bases and 1 base, with 6 bases remaining between them. The germline V gene has CDR1 SNHLY and CDR2 FYNNEI. The CDR3 DNA sequence: TGTGCCAGCAGACTAGTTAACTATGGCTACACCTTC. It encodes CASRLVNYGYTF.

The rearrangement uses TRBV14 and TRBJ2-6; 8 positions agree with TRBD1. V was clipped by 4 bases and J by 1 base; unmatched bases: 3. The V gene's germline CDR1 is SGHDN and CDR2 FVKESK. The CDR3 covers 16 residues. CDR3 in DNA: TGTGCCAGCAGCCGCAGACAGGGGTCTGGGGCCAACGTCCTGACTTTC. Its protein is CASSRRQGSGANVLTF.

The CDR3 DNA reads TGTGCCAGCACCAGGACTAGCGGCTCCTACGAGCAGTACTTC. The encoded protein is CASTRTSGSYEQYF. The V gene is TRBV6-5, the J gene TRBJ2-7; 10 bases map to TRBD2. Germline V CDR1 and CDR2: MNHEY, SVGAGI. V gave up 7 bases and J gave up 0 bases; unmatched junction bases: 3. CDR3 length: 14 residues.

The rearrangement links TRBV5-4 to TRBJ1-6; 12 bases are shared with TRBD1. Germline CDR1 and CDR2: SGHNT and YYREEE (reference sequence). This CDR3 has 16 amino acids. Trimming cost V 4 bases and J 9 bases; bases outside gene matches: 8. CDR3 DNA sequence: TGTGCCAGCAGCCCGGGACAGGGGGCGAGTAGTTCACCCCTCCACTTT. Its translation: CASSPGQGASSSPLHF.

This clone was counted only a few times. The V and J genes are TRBV6-6 and TRBJ1-2; TRBD1 agrees at 10 bases. Germline V lookup: CDR1 MNHNY, CDR2 SVGAGI (reference sequence). Trimming took 6 bases from V and 9 from J; bases not matched to a gene: 10. The CDR3 consists of 14 residues. This CDR3 reads CASSPRDRGVRYTF. In DNA form, the CDR3 reads TGTGCCAGCAGCCCCCGGGACAGGGGAGTTCGCTACACCTTC.